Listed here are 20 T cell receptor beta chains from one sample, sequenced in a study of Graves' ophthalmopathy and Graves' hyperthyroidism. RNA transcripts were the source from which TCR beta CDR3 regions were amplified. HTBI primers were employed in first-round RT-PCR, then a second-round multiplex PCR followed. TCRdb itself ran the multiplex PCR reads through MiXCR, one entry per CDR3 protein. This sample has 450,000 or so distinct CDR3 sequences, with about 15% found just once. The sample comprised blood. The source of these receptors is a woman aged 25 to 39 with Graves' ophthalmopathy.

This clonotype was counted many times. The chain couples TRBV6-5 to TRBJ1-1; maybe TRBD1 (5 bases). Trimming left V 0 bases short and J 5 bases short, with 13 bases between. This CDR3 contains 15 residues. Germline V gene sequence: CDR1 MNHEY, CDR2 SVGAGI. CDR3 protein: CASSYSGAASTEAFF. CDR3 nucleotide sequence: TGTGCCAGCAGTTACTCTGGGGCGGCATCGACTGAAGCTTTCTTT.

In nucleotides, the CDR3 is TGTGCCAGCAGTTTCGGGGGTCCACCTGAAGCTTTCTTT. It translates to CASSFGGPPEAFF. The rearrangement joins TRBV12-3 or TRBV12-4 to TRBJ1-1, with D possibly TRBD1 on 5 matching bases. The V end was cut by 3 bases, the J end by 6 bases, with 11 bases between. The CDR3 sequence is 13 residues long.

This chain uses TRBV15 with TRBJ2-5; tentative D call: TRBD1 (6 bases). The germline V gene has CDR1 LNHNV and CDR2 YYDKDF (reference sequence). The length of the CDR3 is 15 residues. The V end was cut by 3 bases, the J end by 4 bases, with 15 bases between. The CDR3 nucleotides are TGTGCCACCAGCAGGGACCGGACAGCCGGAGAGACCCAGTACTTC. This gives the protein CATSRDRTAGETQYF.

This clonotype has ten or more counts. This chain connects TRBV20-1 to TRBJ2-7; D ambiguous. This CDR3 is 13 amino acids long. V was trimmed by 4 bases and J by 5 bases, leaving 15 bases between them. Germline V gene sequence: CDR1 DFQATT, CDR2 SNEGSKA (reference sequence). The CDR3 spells CSAIRTLGNEQYF. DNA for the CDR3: TGCAGTGCTATCCGGACCCTAGGGAACGAGCAGTACTTC.

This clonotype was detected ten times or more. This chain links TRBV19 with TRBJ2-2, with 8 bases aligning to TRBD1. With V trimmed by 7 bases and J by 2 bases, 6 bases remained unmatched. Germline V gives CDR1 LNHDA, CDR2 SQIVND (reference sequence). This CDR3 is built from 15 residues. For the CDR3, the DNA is TGTGCCAGTAAAGGGACAGGAAGTAACACCGGGGAGCTGTTTTTT. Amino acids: CASKGTGSNTGELFF.

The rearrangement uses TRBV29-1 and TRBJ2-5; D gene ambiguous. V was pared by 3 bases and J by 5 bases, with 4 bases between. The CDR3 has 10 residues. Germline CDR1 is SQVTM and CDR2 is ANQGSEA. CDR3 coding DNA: TGCAGCGTTGACGCCGAGACCCAGTACTTC. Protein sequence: CSVDAETQYF.

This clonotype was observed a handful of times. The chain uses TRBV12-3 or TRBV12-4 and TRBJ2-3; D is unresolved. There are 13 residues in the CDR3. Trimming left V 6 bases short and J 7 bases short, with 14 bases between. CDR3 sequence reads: CASRYDGPNTQYF. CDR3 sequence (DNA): TGTGCCAGCAGGTACGACGGGCCTAATACGCAGTATTTT.

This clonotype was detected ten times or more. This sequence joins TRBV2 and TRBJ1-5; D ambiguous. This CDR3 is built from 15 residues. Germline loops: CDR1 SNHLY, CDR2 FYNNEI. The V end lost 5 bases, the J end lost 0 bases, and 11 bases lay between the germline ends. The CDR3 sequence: CASSSSVYSNQPQHF. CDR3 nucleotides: TGTGCCAGCAGTAGCAGCGTGTATAGCAATCAGCCCCAGCATTTT.

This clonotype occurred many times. The CDR3 coding sequence is TGCAGCGCCAACAGGGGTACCGGGGAGCTGTTTTTT. It codes for CSANRGTGELFF. V usage is TRBV29-1 and J usage is TRBJ2-2; 7 bases are shared with TRBD1. CDR3 length: 12 residues. The V gene's germline CDR1 is SQVTM and CDR2 ANQGSEA. The junction had 4 bases not matched to a gene; V was cut back by 7 bases and J by 5 bases.

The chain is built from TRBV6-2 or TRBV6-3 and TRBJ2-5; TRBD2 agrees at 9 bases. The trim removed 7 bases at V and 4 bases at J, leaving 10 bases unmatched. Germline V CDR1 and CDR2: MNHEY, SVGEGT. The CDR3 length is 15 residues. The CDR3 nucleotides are TGTGCCAGCAAACCGCCGACTAGCGGTCTAGAGACCCAGTACTTC. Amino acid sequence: CASKPPTSGLETQYF.

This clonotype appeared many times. The chain's CDR3 is CASSPTVRDRIQETQYF. The CDR3 nucleotides read TGTGCCAGCTCACCCACAGTCCGGGACAGGATCCAAGAGACCCAGTACTTC. The gene calls are TRBV18 and TRBJ2-5; 8 bases line up with TRBD1. J gave up 1 base and V 3 bases, and 10 bases lay outside the gene matches. The CDR3 spans 17 residues. Germline V gene lookup returns CDR1 KGHSH and CDR2 LQKENI.

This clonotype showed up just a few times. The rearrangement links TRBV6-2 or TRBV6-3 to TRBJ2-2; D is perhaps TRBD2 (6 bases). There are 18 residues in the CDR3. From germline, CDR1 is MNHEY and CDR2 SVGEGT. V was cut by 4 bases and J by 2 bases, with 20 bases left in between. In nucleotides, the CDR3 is TGTGCCAGCAGTTCCCCCGGTCGGCGGGATGCCAACACCGGGGAGCTGTTTTTT. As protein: CASSSPGRRDANTGELFF.

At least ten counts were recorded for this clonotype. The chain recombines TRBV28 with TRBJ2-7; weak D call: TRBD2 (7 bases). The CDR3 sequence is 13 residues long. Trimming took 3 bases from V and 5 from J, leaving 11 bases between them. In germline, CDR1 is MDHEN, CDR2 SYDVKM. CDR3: CASSLQGRDEQYF. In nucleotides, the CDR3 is TGTGCCAGCAGTTTGCAGGGGAGGGACGAGCAGTACTTC.

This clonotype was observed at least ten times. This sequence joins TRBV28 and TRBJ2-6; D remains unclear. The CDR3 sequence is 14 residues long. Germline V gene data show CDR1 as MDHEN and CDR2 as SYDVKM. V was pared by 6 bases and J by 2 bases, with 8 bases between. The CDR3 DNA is TGTGCCAGCAGAGACGGGCCTGGGGCCAACGTCCTGACTTTC. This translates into CASRDGPGANVLTF.

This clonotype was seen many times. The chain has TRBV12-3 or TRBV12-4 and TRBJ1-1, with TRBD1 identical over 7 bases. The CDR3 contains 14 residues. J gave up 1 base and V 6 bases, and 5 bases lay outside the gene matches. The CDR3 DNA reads TGTGCCAGCAGACTGGGACAGCCGAACACTGAAGCTTTCTTT. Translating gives CASRLGQPNTEAFF.

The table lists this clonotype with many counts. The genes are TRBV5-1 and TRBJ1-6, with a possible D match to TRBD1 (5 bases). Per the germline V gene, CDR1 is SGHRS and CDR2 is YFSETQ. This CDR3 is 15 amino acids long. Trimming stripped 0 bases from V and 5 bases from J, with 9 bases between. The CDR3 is CASSLGGVDNSPLHF. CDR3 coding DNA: TGCGCCAGCAGCTTGGGGGGGGTGGATAATTCACCCCTCCACTTT. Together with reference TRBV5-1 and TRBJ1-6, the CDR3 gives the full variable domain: KAGVTQTPRYLIKTRGQQVTLSCSPISGHRSVSWYQQTPGQGLQFLFEYFSETQRNKGNFPGRFSGRQFSNSRSEMNVSTLELGDSALYLCASSLGGVDNSPLHFGNGTRLTVT.

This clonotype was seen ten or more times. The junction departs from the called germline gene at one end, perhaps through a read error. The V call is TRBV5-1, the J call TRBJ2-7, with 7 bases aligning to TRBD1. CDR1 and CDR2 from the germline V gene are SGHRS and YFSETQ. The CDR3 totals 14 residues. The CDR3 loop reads CASSLGQVAYEQYF. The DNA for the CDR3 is TGTGCCAGCAGCCTCGGACAGGTTGCCTACGAGCAGTACTTC. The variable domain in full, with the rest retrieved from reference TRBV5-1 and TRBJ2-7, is KAGVTQTPRYLIKTRGQQVTLSCSPISGHRSVSWYQQTPGQGLQFLFEYFSETQRNKGNFPGRFSGRQFSNSRSEMNVSTLELGDSALYLCASSLGQVAYEQYFGPGTRLTVT.

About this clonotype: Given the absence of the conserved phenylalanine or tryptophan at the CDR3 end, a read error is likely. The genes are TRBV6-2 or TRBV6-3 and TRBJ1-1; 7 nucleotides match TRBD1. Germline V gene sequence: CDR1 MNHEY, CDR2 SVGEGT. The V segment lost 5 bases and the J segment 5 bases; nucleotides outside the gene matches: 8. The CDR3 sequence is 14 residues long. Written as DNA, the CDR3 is TGTGCCAGCAGTCCGGCAGGGGGTTCAACTGAAGCTTTCGTT. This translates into CASSPAGGSTEAFV.

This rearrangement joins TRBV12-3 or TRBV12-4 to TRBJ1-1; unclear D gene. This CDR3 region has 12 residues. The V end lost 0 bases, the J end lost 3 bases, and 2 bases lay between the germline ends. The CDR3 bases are TGTGCCAGCAGTTTAGCCCACACTGAAGCTTTCTTT. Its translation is CASSLAHTEAFF.

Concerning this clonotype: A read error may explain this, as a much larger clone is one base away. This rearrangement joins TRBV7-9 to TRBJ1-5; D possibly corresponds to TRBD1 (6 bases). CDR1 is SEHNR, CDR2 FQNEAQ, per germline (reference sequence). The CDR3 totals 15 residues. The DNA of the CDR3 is TGTGCCAGCGGACGAACAGGGTTCGGCAATCAGCGCCAGCATTTT. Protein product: CASGRTGFGNQRQHF.